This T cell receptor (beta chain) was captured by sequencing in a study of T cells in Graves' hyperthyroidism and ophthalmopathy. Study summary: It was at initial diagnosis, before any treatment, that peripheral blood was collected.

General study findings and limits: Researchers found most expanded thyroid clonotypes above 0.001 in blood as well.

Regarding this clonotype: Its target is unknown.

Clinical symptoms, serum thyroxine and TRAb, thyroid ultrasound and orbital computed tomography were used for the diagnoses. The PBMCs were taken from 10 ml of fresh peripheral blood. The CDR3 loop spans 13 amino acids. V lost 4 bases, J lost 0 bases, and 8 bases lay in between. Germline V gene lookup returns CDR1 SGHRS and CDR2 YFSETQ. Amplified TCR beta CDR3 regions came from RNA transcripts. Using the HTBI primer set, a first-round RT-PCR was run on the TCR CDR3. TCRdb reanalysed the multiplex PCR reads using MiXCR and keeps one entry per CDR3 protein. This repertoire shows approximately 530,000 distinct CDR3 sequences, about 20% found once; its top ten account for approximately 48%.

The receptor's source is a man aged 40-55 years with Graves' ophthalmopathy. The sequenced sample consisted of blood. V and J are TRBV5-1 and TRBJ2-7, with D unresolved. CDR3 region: CASSPANSYEQYF. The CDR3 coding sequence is TGCGCCAGCAGCCCGGCAAACTCCTACGAGCAGTACTTC.